This entry lists 18 T cell receptor beta chains sequenced from one sample in a study of T-cell reconstitution after alpha-beta-depleted transplantation in children. Molecular barcoding with unique molecular identifiers was used for the TCRbeta library. TCRdb passed the PCR reads through MiXCR, listing each CDR3 protein once. Among hundreds of thousands of distinct CDR3 sequences listed, about 9.5% were seen once. Here the sequenced sample was PBMCs, taken before TCRalphabeta/CD19-depleted stem cell transplant. These receptors were obtained from a boy under two years old with acute myeloid leukemia, due to receive a stem cell transplant.

Many counts were recorded for this clonotype. The chain recombines TRBV20-1 with TRBJ2-5, with unresolved D. The V end lost 6 bases, the J end lost 0 bases, and 11 bases lay between the germline ends. There are 13 residues in the CDR3. Germline CDR1 reads DFQATT; CDR2 reads SNEGSKA (reference sequence). The DNA of the CDR3 is TGCAGTGCCCGCGGACCGAACCAAGAGACCCAGTACTTC. It yields the protein CSARGPNQETQYF.

The genes are TRBV3-1 and TRBJ2-7; D gene unclear. The CDR3 extends over 14 amino acids. V dropped 4 bases and J dropped 2 bases, with 12 bases sitting between them. Germline CDR1 LGHDT, CDR2 YNNKEL (reference sequence). The CDR3 bases are TGTGCCAGCAGCCCCGGAACGATTACCTACGAGCAGTACTTC. Residues: CASSPGTITYEQYF.

At least ten counts were recorded for this clonotype. V and J are TRBV20-1 and TRBJ2-3; D may match TRBD1 or TRBD2 (5 bases each). This CDR3 has 13 residues. Germline CDR1 is DFQATT and CDR2 is SNEGSKA (reference sequence). V was shortened by 4 bases and J by 0 bases, with 8 bases between the two germline ends. The CDR3 DNA is TGCAGTGCTATGGGGGTTAGCACAGATACGCAGTATTTT. Translation gives CSAMGVSTDTQYF.

This clonotype has only a few counts. V and J are TRBV12-3 or TRBV12-4 and TRBJ2-5; TRBD2 aligns across 7 bases. Trimming took 4 bases from V and 3 from J; bases not matched to a gene: 2. The CDR3 is 13 amino acids. The CDR3 DNA sequence: TGTGCCAGCAGTTGGGCGGGAGAAGAGACCCAGTACTTC. It specifies CASSWAGEETQYF.

Concerning this clonotype: A much larger clone differs from this one at a single base, so this may be a read error. The V call is TRBV20-1, the J call TRBJ2-2; 8 bases are a match to TRBD2. Germline values: CDR1 DFQATT, CDR2 SNEGSKA (reference sequence). With 3 bases clipped from V and 6 bases from J, the junction kept 3 bases outside the gene matches. The CDR3 consists of 13 residues. CDR3 sequence reads: CSARRGASGELFF. CDR3 nucleotide sequence: TGCAGTGCTAGGCGGGGGGCCTCCGGGGAGCTGTTTTTT.

This clonotype came up many times. The V call is TRBV7-8, the J call TRBJ1-4; D is uncertain. CDR1 is SGHVS, CDR2 FQNEAQ, per germline. This CDR3 has 16 amino acids. Trimming took off 5 bases at V and 0 bases at J, with 13 bases between the two ends. Written as DNA, the CDR3 is TGTGCCAGCAGCCAAGGGCCGGGATCAACTAATGAAAAACTGTTTTTT. Translation: CASSQGPGSTNEKLFF. The full variable domain, completed using reference TRBV7-8 and TRBJ1-4, is GAGVSQSPRYKVAKRGQDVALRCDPISGHVSLFWYQQALGQGPEFLTYFQNEAQLDKSGLPSDRFFAERPEGSVSTLKIQRTQQEDSAVYLCASSQGPGSTNEKLFFGSGTQLSVL.

This clonotype has at least ten counts. This chain joins TRBV12-3 or TRBV12-4 and TRBJ1-1; maybe TRBD1 (6 bases). Trimming took 2 bases from V and 1 from J, leaving 11 bases between them. This CDR3 is 15 amino acids long. The CDR3 reads CASSLLWGANTEAFF. CDR3 coding DNA: TGTGCCAGCAGTTTACTGTGGGGGGCGAACACTGAAGCTTTCTTT.

This clonotype was observed many times. The chain carries TRBV6-1 and TRBJ2-1; the match to TRBD2 covers 13 bases. The trim removed 6 bases at V and 5 bases at J, leaving 7 bases unmatched. CDR3 length equals 16 residues. CDR1 MNHNS and CDR2 SASEGT come from the germline V gene. The CDR3, as DNA: TGTGCCAGCAGAACCGGGACTAGCGGGGCGGACAATGAGCAGTTCTTC. Residues: CASRTGTSGADNEQFF.

This clonotype has at least ten counts. CDR3 DNA: TGTGCCACCAGCAGAGATCTCCCCGGCTATAATGAAAAACTGTTTTTT. This gives the protein CATSRDLPGYNEKLFF. The genes are TRBV15 and TRBJ1-4; D unresolved. Germline V gene data show CDR1 as LNHNV and CDR2 as YYDKDF (reference sequence). Deletions cut 0 bases from V and 4 bases from J, with 12 bases between. There are 16 residues in the CDR3.

The table lists this clonotype with a few counts. CDR3 protein: CSARGGQGLTGELFF. The CDR3 DNA is TGCAGTGCTAGAGGGGGACAGGGATTAACCGGGGAGCTGTTTTTT. This chain links TRBV20-1 with TRBJ2-2; 9 nucleotides agree with TRBD1. V shed 1 base, J shed 5 bases, and the junction held 5 bases outside the gene matches. This CDR3 contains 15 residues. Germline CDR1 is DFQATT and CDR2 is SNEGSKA (reference sequence).

A remark on this clonotype: Being one base from a much bigger clone, this may be a read error. The chain employs TRBV5-1 and TRBJ2-3, with no clear D. This CDR3 contains 17 residues. From germline, CDR1 is SGHRS and CDR2 YFSETQ. Trimming took 2 bases from V and 0 from J, leaving 16 bases between them. The CDR3 reads CASSFVDQLFSTDTQYF. The CDR3 DNA reads as TGCGCCAGCAGCTTCGTGGACCAGCTCTTTAGCACAGATACGCAGTATTTT.

This clonotype occurred many times. V usage is TRBV4-3 and J usage is TRBJ2-2; the D gene could be TRBD1 or TRBD2 (5 bases each). The V gene's germline CDR1 is LGHNA and CDR2 YSLEER. Deletions cut 1 base from V and 0 bases from J, with 9 bases between. This CDR3 spans 16 amino acids. As DNA, the CDR3 is TGCGCCAGCAGCCAAGGGGGACGACCGAACACCGGGGAGCTGTTTTTT. Encoded protein: CASSQGGRPNTGELFF.

With regard to this clonotype: Being one base from a much bigger clone, this may be a read error. This chain connects TRBV5-1 to TRBJ1-5; D remains ambiguous. Trimming took off 5 bases at V and 4 bases at J, with 10 bases between the two ends. Germline lookup yields CDR1 SGHRS and CDR2 YFSETQ. The CDR3 sequence is 13 residues long. CDR3 in amino acids: CASSPDCNQPQHF. In DNA, the CDR3 is TGCGCCAGCAGTCCTGATTGTAATCAGCCCCAGCATTTT. The full variable domain, its missing parts supplied by reference TRBV5-1 and TRBJ1-5, is KAGVTQTPRYLIKTRGQQVTLSCSPISGHRSVSWYQQTPGQGLQFLFEYFSETQRNKGNFPGRFSGRQFSNSRSEMNVSTLELGDSALYLCASSPDCNQPQHFGDGTRLSIL.

In this sample, this clonotype turned up many times. The chain has TRBV20-1 and TRBJ2-7, with D possibly being TRBD1 (6 bases). The CDR3 contains 11 residues. Trimming took off 6 bases at V and 1 base at J, with 7 bases between the two ends. In germline, CDR1 is DFQATT, CDR2 SNEGSKA (reference sequence). CDR3 sequence reads: CSAQGSYEQYF. The CDR3 DNA follows: TGCAGTGCACAGGGTTCCTACGAGCAGTACTTC.

V and J are TRBV25-1 and TRBJ1-4; TRBD1 agrees at 7 bases. Germline CDR1 and CDR2: MGHDK and SYGVNS. The CDR3 spans 18 residues. The J segment lost 0 bases and the V segment lost 1 base, leaving 8 bases of the junction unmatched. DNA of the CDR3: TGTGCCAGCAGTGAATTACAAACAGGGACAGCAACTAATGAAAAACTGTTTTTT. Amino acid sequence: CASSELQTGTATNEKLFF.

Many counts were recorded for this clonotype. The chain is built from TRBV6-1 and TRBJ2-1; possibly TRBD1 for D (6 bases). Trimming left V 6 bases short and J 2 bases short, with 17 bases between. The length of the CDR3 is 16 residues. CDR1 and CDR2 from the germline V gene are MNHNS and SASEGT. CDR3 bases: TGTGCCAGCAGCCCCGAAGGGGACACCGCCTACAATGAGCAGTTCTTC. As protein: CASSPEGDTAYNEQFF.

Many counts were recorded for this clonotype. The V call is TRBV27, the J call TRBJ2-5; 11 nucleotides align to TRBD1. V lost 11 bases and J lost 4; bases outside the gene matches: 12. This CDR3 has 15 residues. Germline V gene data show CDR1 as MNHEY and CDR2 as SMNVEV (reference sequence). The CDR3 DNA is TGTGCCGGAGGACAGGGGGCGTTCGAAGGAGAGACCCAGTACTTC. Translation gives CAGGQGAFEGETQYF.

This clonotype was seen more than once but under ten times. The rearrangement links TRBV7-2 to TRBJ2-5; 10 nucleotides line up with TRBD1. The germline gives CDR1 SGHTA, CDR2 FQGNSA. V trimming: 5 bases; J trimming: 4 bases; junction bases outside the gene matches: 10. The CDR3 loop spans 16 amino acids. CDR3 region: CASSPDPDRGRETQYF. The CDR3 DNA reads TGTGCCAGCAGCCCCGACCCGGACAGGGGGAGAGAGACCCAGTACTTC.